A single TCR beta chain is shown here with its context. Antigen specificity is unknown. TCRdb re-derived calls from the reads in MiXCR, one entry per CDR3 protein. The sample records some 800,000 distinct CDR3 sequences, approximately 32% being singletons. The data derive from a study of T cell repertoires in cytomegalovirus infection. On the study more broadly: Peptides in the study included HLA-C-restricted and HLA-B-restricted CMV epitopes. It can be stated that public TCR beta signatures indicated CMV infection as well as a matching HLA type. Findings and limits, study-wide: Cumulative frequency of public TCR beta families picked out carriers of CMV plus the relevant HLA.

Sequencing used cultured CD8+ T cells from PBMCs, obtained from culture after CMV antigen stimulation. This sequence originates from a human donor in good health (CMV status not recorded). Some clones in this sample may be carry-over from other donors' samples.

The chain's CDR3 is CSAAHSSYNEQFF. The CDR3 nucleotides are TGCAGTGCTGCCCATAGCTCCTACAATGAGCAGTTCTTC. The chain recombines TRBV20-1 with TRBJ2-1; no reliable D call. This CDR3 has 13 amino acids. V was pared by 5 bases and J by 0 bases, with 8 bases between. Looked up from germline, CDR1 is DFQATT and CDR2 is SNEGSKA (reference sequence).